This TCR beta chain stems from a study of blood T cell repertoires in COVID-19. At the level of the study: Sites across the United States, Italy and Spain contributed samples from acute and convalescent COVID-19. From T cells, B-cell-depleted T cells, or PBMCs came the material, which was cDNA or gDNA.

The CDR3 consists of 15 residues. Trimming cost V 2 bases and J 2 bases, with 13 bases left between them. Germline V gives CDR1 SGHVS, CDR2 FQNEAQ. The authors' processing: Estimated nucleated cell counts came from reference gene primer amplification. This table comes from immunoSEQ multiplex PCR, and its TCRdb copy is limited to in-frame clones, with some not included. Clonal size and the V and J genes are those of that table, whereas D and trimming came from the DNA. Counted here are 200,000 or so clones, around 82% occurring once; the ten biggest clones make up less than 7%. V and J are TRBV7-8 and TRBJ2-7; D is possibly TRBD1 (6 bases). Sequencing was carried out using peripheral blood. This TCR was sampled from a woman between 65 and 79 years old with acute or convalescent COVID-19. Written as DNA, the CDR3 is TGTGCCAGCAGCTTAAGGGTGGGGGCCACCTACGAGCAGTACTTC. Protein sequence: CASSLRVGATYEQYF.